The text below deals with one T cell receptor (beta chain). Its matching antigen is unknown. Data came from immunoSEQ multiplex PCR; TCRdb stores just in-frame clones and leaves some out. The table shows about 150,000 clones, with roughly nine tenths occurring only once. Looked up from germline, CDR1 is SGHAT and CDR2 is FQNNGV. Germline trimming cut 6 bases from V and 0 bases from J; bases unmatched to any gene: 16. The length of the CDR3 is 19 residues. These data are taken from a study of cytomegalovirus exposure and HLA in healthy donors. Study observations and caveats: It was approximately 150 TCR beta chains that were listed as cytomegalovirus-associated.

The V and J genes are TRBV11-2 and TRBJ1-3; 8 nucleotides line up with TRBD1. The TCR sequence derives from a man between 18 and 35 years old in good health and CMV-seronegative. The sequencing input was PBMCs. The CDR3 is CASSRGTGGGTFSGNTIYF. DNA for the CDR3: TGTGCCAGCAGTAGAGGGACAGGAGGGGGAACTTTCTCTGGAAACACCATATATTTT.